A selection of T cell receptor beta chains follows, all from one sample in a study of Graves' ophthalmopathy and Graves' hyperthyroidism. TCRdb fed the multiplex PCR reads into MiXCR, producing one record per CDR3 protein. The repertoire has 350,000 to 400,000 distinct CDR3 sequences, 15% to 17% of them found once; the top ten carry 7%. What was sequenced was peripheral blood. The receptor source for this set is a woman aged 18-29 years with stable Graves' hyperthyroidism. The conserved cysteine and the conserved F or W are not part of the CDR3 here. The D gene is left open where the match is weak.

D gene: NA; J gene: TRBJ1-6; V gene: TRBV7-3; CDR3 protein: ASSLATSNSPLH
D gene: NA; J gene: TRBJ1-1; V gene: TRBV19; CDR3 protein: ASTLTPLNTEAF
D gene: NA; J gene: TRBJ1-1; V gene: TRBV6-1; CDR3 protein: PSTKAPGAAEAF
D gene: NA; J gene: TRBJ2-5; V gene: TRBV12-3/TRBV12-4; CDR3 protein: ASSPEGGLRAQY
D gene: TRBD2; J gene: TRBJ2-7; V gene: TRBV11-2; CDR3 protein: ASSPTGLAGRWEQY
D gene: TRBD1; J gene: TRBJ1-5; V gene: TRBV6-1; CDR3 protein: ASRRQGGNQPQH
D gene: NA; J gene: TRBJ2-7; V gene: TRBV7-2; CDR3 protein: ASSSGVGAYEQY
D gene: NA; J gene: TRBJ1-1; V gene: TRBV12-3/TRBV12-4; CDR3 protein: ASSFRDHVDTEAF
D gene: NA; J gene: TRBJ2-5; V gene: TRBV15; CDR3 protein: ATSRVREETQY
D gene: TRBD1; J gene: TRBJ1-6; V gene: TRBV6-1; CDR3 protein: ASRRTGGDSPLH
D gene: NA; J gene: TRBJ1-1; V gene: TRBV12-3/TRBV12-4; CDR3 protein: ASTLDPLGAF
D gene: TRBD1; J gene: TRBJ2-7; V gene: TRBV4-1; CDR3 protein: ASSQGYAQGAEYEQY
D gene: NA; J gene: TRBJ2-5; V gene: TRBV2; CDR3 protein: ASNNEETQY
D gene: NA; J gene: TRBJ2-2; V gene: TRBV7-6; CDR3 protein: ASSPGVGGYDGELF
D gene: NA; J gene: TRBJ1-2; V gene: TRBV6-5; CDR3 protein: ASSYSDADGYT
D gene: NA; J gene: TRBJ1-2; V gene: TRBV20-1; CDR3 protein: SARAGSYGYT
D gene: NA; J gene: TRBJ2-7; V gene: TRBV11-3; CDR3 protein: ASSLRRQSSYEQY
D gene: NA; J gene: TRBJ2-5; V gene: TRBV19; CDR3 protein: ASSMSQGFGETQY
D gene: TRBD2; J gene: TRBJ2-5; V gene: TRBV6-1; CDR3 protein: ASSLGGGYQETQY
D gene: NA; J gene: TRBJ2-2; V gene: TRBV10-3; CDR3 protein: AISESNRLNTGELF
D gene: NA; J gene: TRBJ1-5; V gene: TRBV12-5; CDR3 protein: ASGLVGKQSNQPQH
D gene: NA; J gene: TRBJ1-5; V gene: TRBV2; CDR3 protein: ASSAPGFSQPQH
D gene: NA; J gene: TRBJ1-5; V gene: TRBV7-2; CDR3 protein: ASSLEYFNQPQH
D gene: NA; J gene: TRBJ1-6; V gene: TRBV20-1; CDR3 protein: SAREEGLYNSPLH
D gene: NA; J gene: TRBJ2-5; V gene: TRBV7-6; CDR3 protein: ASSPTGLSRETQY
D gene: TRBD1; J gene: TRBJ1-1; V gene: TRBV20-1; CDR3 protein: STTNRGHTEAF
D gene: TRBD1; J gene: TRBJ1-5; V gene: TRBV6-1; CDR3 protein: ASSVALGTGRLSNQPQH
D gene: TRBD2; J gene: TRBJ2-2; V gene: TRBV13; CDR3 protein: ASSWTSVVGTGELF
D gene: NA; J gene: TRBJ2-3; V gene: TRBV30; CDR3 protein: AWSDPRTGRGADTQY
D gene: TRBD1; J gene: TRBJ1-1; V gene: TRBV20-1; CDR3 protein: SARTGQGETF
D gene: NA; J gene: TRBJ1-1; V gene: TRBV25-1; CDR3 protein: ASSEWGGEAF
D gene: NA; J gene: TRBJ1-1; V gene: TRBV4-1; CDR3 protein: ASSPEAADEAF
D gene: TRBD1; J gene: TRBJ1-2; V gene: TRBV30; CDR3 protein: AWTKLPGTGKGGYT
D gene: TRBD1; J gene: TRBJ1-2; V gene: TRBV13; CDR3 protein: ASSRTGYSGYT
D gene: TRBD2; J gene: TRBJ2-7; V gene: TRBV6-2/TRBV6-3; CDR3 protein: ASSSRRGAYEQY
D gene: NA; J gene: TRBJ1-1; V gene: TRBV18; CDR3 protein: ASSHYLFTGPNTEAF
D gene: NA; J gene: TRBJ1-6; V gene: TRBV3-1; CDR3 protein: ASSQGILGISPLH
D gene: NA; J gene: TRBJ2-2; V gene: TRBV6-5; CDR3 protein: ASSYATGINTGELF
D gene: TRBD2; J gene: TRBJ2-2; V gene: TRBV6-5; CDR3 protein: ASSYSTRGGNGELF
D gene: NA; J gene: TRBJ2-2; V gene: TRBV19; CDR3 protein: ASKDEDLNTGELF
D gene: TRBD1; J gene: TRBJ1-2; V gene: TRBV15; CDR3 protein: ATSREGTGKGYT